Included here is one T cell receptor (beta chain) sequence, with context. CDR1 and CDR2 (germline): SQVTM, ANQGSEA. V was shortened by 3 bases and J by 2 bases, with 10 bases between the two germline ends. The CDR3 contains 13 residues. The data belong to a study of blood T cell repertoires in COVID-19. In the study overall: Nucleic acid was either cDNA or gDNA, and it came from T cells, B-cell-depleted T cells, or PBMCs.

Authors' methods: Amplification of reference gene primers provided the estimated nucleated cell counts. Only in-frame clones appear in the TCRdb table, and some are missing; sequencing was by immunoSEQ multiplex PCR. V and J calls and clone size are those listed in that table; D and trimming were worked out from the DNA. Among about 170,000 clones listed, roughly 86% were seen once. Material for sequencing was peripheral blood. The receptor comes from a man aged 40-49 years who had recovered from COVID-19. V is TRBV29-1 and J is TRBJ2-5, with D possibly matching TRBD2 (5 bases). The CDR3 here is CSVEGRQQETQYF. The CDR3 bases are TGCAGCGTTGAGGGGAGACAACAAGAGACCCAGTACTTC.